This TCR beta chain was sequenced for a study of blood T cell repertoires in COVID-19. Across the study: Sites across the United States, Italy and Spain contributed samples from acute and convalescent COVID-19.

V was pared by 0 bases and J by 10 bases, with 13 bases between. The CDR3 totals 12 residues. Per the germline V gene, CDR1 is SQVTM and CDR2 is ANQGSEA. Per the study methods: By means of reference gene primer amplification, nucleated cell counts were estimated. The protocol was immunoSEQ multiplex PCR, while the TCRdb copy is restricted to in-frame clones and leaves out a portion. D and trimming come from the DNA, and the V and J calls and clone size come from that table. The table shows about 98,000 clones, with around 75% occurring only once. Sequenced input: peripheral blood. This receptor was identified in a man in his 70s with acute or convalescent COVID-19. The chain uses TRBV29-1 and TRBJ2-7; weak D call: TRBD1 (5 bases). Written as DNA, the CDR3 is TGCAGCGTTGAAGATCAGGGTGCAGATCAGTACTTC. Amino acids: CSVEDQGADQYF.